This T cell receptor (beta chain) was retrieved from a study of blood T cell repertoires in COVID-19. Study-level background: There were acute and convalescent COVID-19 samples, and they came from the United States, Italy and Spain. T cells, B-cell-depleted T cells, or PBMCs supplied cDNA or gDNA.

In the original analysis: Nucleated cell counts were estimated from reference gene primer amplification. Sequenced by immunoSEQ multiplex PCR; TCRdb stores in-frame clones only, minus some. The V and J calls and clone size are taken from that table; D and trimming were inferred from the DNA. This sample has over 100,000 clones; around four fifths occur once, and the top ten carry less than 5%. Trimming removed 4 bases from V and 0 bases from J, with 10 bases in between. Germline loops: CDR1 SGHDN, CDR2 FVKESK. The CDR3 length is 16 residues. The source of this sequence is a human donor in a cohort sampled during active COVID-19. The material sequenced was peripheral blood. This chain links TRBV14 with TRBJ1-6; no clear D. The CDR3 DNA reads as TGTGCCAGCAGCCTCCGTCTCTACTCCTATAATTCACCCCTCCACTTT. It yields the protein CASSLRLYSYNSPLHF.